This T cell receptor (beta chain) is drawn from a study of cytomegalovirus exposure and HLA in healthy donors (dated by TCRdb to the late 2010s). Turning to the overall study: In an earlier analysis of under 600 of the donors, roughly 300 Gb of sequence data and 117 million unique TCR beta sequences from roughly 190 million T cells were reported. An early release that covered 500 to 800 HLA-typed donors contained about 290 gigabases of sequencing data and tens of millions of unique TCR sequences. Of the 398 genotyped donors, 81% fell in the genetic ancestry cluster associated with self-reported Caucasian donors. The study aimed to test whether cataloging public T cell receptors could reveal signatures of past pathogen exposure. The T cell repertoires of several hundred subjects were profiled by immunosequencing and related to cytomegalovirus serostatus. A separate validation cohort of roughly 110 different subjects was used in addition to the approximately 700-subject first cohort. To predict cytomegalovirus infection status, the study brought together high-throughput TCR immunosequencing, statistical association of individual TCRs with disease status, and machine learning. A later analysis re-examined previously published TCR beta repertoires from over 500 donors and added high-resolution HLA genotyping to investigate patterns of TCR occurrence. Rather than drawing on any new phenotypic data, the later analysis identified candidate immune exposures from TCR beta sequences and the way those sequences occurred across donors. An earlier analysis of fewer than 700 of the donors applied high-throughput TCR beta sequencing to assess whether each TCR beta V gene segment acted as functional or pseudogenic. Donor age, sex, ethnicity and CMV serostatus were compiled together with the repertoire data. Genome-wide SNP genotypes for about 55% of the 666 donors were used in a later genetic analysis, which treated that subset as a discovery cohort. All discovery cohort repertoires had been generated using a single sequencing platform. Class I and class II HLA loci were covered by the typing at four-digit resolution. The number of typed donors differed by locus: 629-630 for A, B, C, DRB1 and DQB1; some 500 for DQA1; 606 for DPA1; and some 470 for DPB1. Four or five DR-DQ haplotypes were treated as single units for association and clustering because of strong linkage in the cohort. Among around 400 genotyped donors of the cohort, an average of around 250,000 unique TCR beta nucleotide sequences was sequenced per donor, of which about 19% were non-productive.

As for this clone: Its target antigen remains unknown. No much larger clone is present one base from it, and per-base qualities are unavailable.

The cohort comprised several hundred healthy bone marrow donors. Cohort members were all nominally healthy when sampled, although unrecorded immune exposures were likely present. The donor was CMV seronegative and belonged to the group of around 400 seronegative cohort members. A peripheral blood sample was provided by each donor, and peripheral blood mononuclear cells were used for TCR beta sequencing. Genomic DNA extraction from the blood cell samples was performed with the Qiagen DNeasy Blood Extraction Kit. The CDR3, from cysteine to phenylalanine, totals 16 residues. The CDR3 DNA has 48 bases and is translated from base 1. The germline V gene (reference sequence) supplies CDR1 MNHEY and CDR2 SMNVEV. V drops 6 bases and J drops 0 bases, leaving 17 bases in between. The library was made by the immunoSEQ multiplex PCR assay. For the multiplex PCR, a mixture combining 60 forward primers for TCR Vbeta segments and 13 reverse primers for TCR Jbeta segments was used. Amplification of the CDR3 region of rearranged TCR beta genes was performed with a multiplex PCR assay on genomic DNA. On the Illumina HiSeq System, the amplified TCR beta libraries were sequenced as 87-base-pair reads. Per the authors' processing: In a later analysis, tens of millions of unique TCR beta chains were counted across the 690 or so repertoires, and roughly 11 million of these chains were shared by at least two donors. A nearest-neighbor algorithm error-corrected the raw reads and collapsed the reads into unique sequences, merging closely related sequences to remove PCR and sequencing errors. To assign V, D and J gene segments, CDR3 sequences were aligned to IMGT reference sequences. For a sequence to be retained, a match of at least six nucleotides was required to both a V gene segment and a J gene segment. A rearrangement was called productive if the CDR3 had no stop codons and remained in frame with V and J, and every other rearrangement was called non-productive. Following IMGT convention, CDR3 was defined as the stretch from the second conserved V-encoded cysteine up to the conserved J-encoded phenylalanine. Sequences without an unambiguous match to a single V gene segment were excluded from the earlier analysis of almost 600 of the donors. An earlier analysis of several hundred of the donors called V segments functional above 56.7% productive rearrangements and segregating when the between-donor standard deviation exceeded 5%. A statistical classification framework was built for diagnosing cytomegalovirus status from the catalog of TCR beta chain sequences. A later analysis assigned V and J genes by comparing TCR nucleotide sequences with IMGT/GENE-DB human TR gene sequences. In a later analysis, CDR3 sequences and most-parsimonious VDJ recombination scenarios were assigned using the TCRdist pipeline. A later analysis defined each TCR beta chain by its CDR3 amino acid sequence plus V-gene family, and excluded reads lacking a unique V-gene family. In a later analysis, some 600 highly shared, low-generation-probability nucleotide sequences were removed to address suspected cross-contamination and a sequencing artifact. For each public chain, a later analysis derived a clonal expansion index from normalized ranks of inferred template counts within each repertoire. In a later analysis, generation probabilities were computed using a VDJ recombination model fitted to out-of-frame rearrangements, and the results were checked against IGoR. Hypergeometric tests were used in a later analysis to score TCR-TCR, TCR-HLA and TCR-CMV co-occurrence, with a repertoire-size bias correction applied to the TCR pairs. In a later analysis, false discovery rates were estimated by permuting HLA or CMV assignments 20 times. In a later analysis, co-occurring TCRs were grouped using DBSCAN, with TCRdist sequence similarity added in when clustering inside HLA-allele-positive subsets. Co-occurrence clustering excluded repertoires with fewer than 30,000 or more than 120,000 public chains, plus five with anomalous nucleotide sharing. TCRdb mirrors the immuneACCESS table, restricted to in-frame sequences. Some clones are absent from its copies; in checked studies, under half trace to an unresolved V gene, and the reason for the others is unknown. Clone size and the V and J calls come from that table; the DNA yielded D and trimming. In all, the sample holds under 40,000 clones, and around 81% of those were seen once. The biggest ten clones account for around a tenth of the sample.

Here is what the overall study found, with its caveats: A later analysis found that most CMV-associated TCR beta chains appeared HLA-restricted, with HLA associations seemingly driven largely by CMV exposure. Most TCR sequences were seen in very few donors, while some public TCRs were found in many individuals. The classifier was reported to diagnose cytomegalovirus status with high specificity and sensitivity in both the original and validation cohorts. A later analysis associated 15,000 to 20,000 TCR beta sequences with specific HLA alleles at a false discovery rate of 0.05. In this cohort, only TCR beta chains were sequenced, and detectable features were limited by the absence of alpha or paired-chain data. According to a later analysis, parvovirus B19, influenza, CMV and Epstein-Barr virus appeared linked to several top co-occurrence clusters. The presence/absence analyses assumed that sequencing depth was roughly uniform across donors, and that assumption may not be true. CMV serostatus was the only immune exposure information available for the cohort. In a later analysis, TCR association rates were found to vary across HLA loci, with the most associated TCRs seen for DRB1 alleles and the fewest for HLA-C alleles. HLA typing was unavailable for some donors at each locus, so association tests used only the typed subset. Assigning TCR associations to individual alleles was difficult when HLA alleles, especially DR and DQ, strongly co-occurred. In an earlier analysis of approximately 590 of the donors, most TCR beta V segments appeared in productive rearrangements about 87% or about 30% of the time, broadly matching IMGT annotations. In vitro tests confirmed that a few of the cytomegalovirus-associated TCR beta chains recognize cytomegalovirus antigens. The sequencing pipeline was judged likely to have produced a cluster of highly shared sequence variants as a technical artifact. The authors suggested that the approach could potentially be extended to other disease states and immunological phenotypes. The study listed 164 TCR beta chains as associated with cytomegalovirus. Because counts were too low, approximately 18 rarely observed V segments, including chromosome 9 orphons, were excluded from the earlier analysis of fewer than 650 of the donors. A further reported finding was that TCR beta sequences accurately predicted the HLA-A and HLA-B alleles for most subjects in the first cohort. Correlated functional status among segregating V segments might reflect linkage disequilibrium, but an unknown experimental factor could not be ruled out. Compared with equally common non-associated chains, HLA-associated TCR beta chains in a later analysis were more clonally expanded and had lower generation probabilities. Because the 87-base-pair reads could not distinguish some IMGT-functional V segments, including TRBV6-2 and TRBV6-3, those segments were excluded. In a later genetic analysis, a missense DCLRE1C variant was associated with V-gene and J-gene trimming of TCR beta chains, and the association was replicated in an independent cohort. According to a later genetic analysis, donors in an Asian-associated ancestry cluster had fewer N-insertions in productive TCRs than the roughly 700-donor mean.

The sequence derives from a woman aged 40 to 50 in good health and CMV-seronegative. The sequence is built from TRBV27 and TRBJ1-1, and perhaps TRBD1 as D gene, on 6 matching bases. Sample: PBMCs. The DNA sequence is as follows: TGTGCCAGCAGGTCACAGGGAACTATCATGAACACTGAAGCTTTCTTT. Translation gives CASRSQGTIMNTEAFF.